These T cell receptor beta chains were read from a single sample in a study of type 1 regulatory T cells. For these receptors, no antigen is known. TCRdb used MiXCR to reprocess the reads, holding one entry per CDR3 protein. The data show roughly 62,000 distinct CDR3 sequences, with 60% to 65% seen just once and 1.5% to 2% held by the top ten. Sequencing was done on a sample of cultured non-Tr1 T cells, either the whole culture or a sorted T cell fraction (not recorded which). The origin of the receptors is a human donor in good health. The CDR3 runs from the conserved cysteine through the conserved F or W. The order of the fields is V gene, J gene, D gene, CDR3 protein. D genes are given only for firm matches.

V gene: TRBV24-1; J gene: TRBJ2-1; D gene: -; CDR3 protein: CATSEPQVRNEQFF
V gene: TRBV27; J gene: TRBJ1-2; D gene: -; CDR3 protein: CASSLSPPGRYGYTF
V gene: TRBV5-5; J gene: TRBJ2-6; D gene: -; CDR3 protein: CASSLDGAGANILTF
V gene: TRBV3-1; J gene: TRBJ1-2; D gene: -; CDR3 protein: CASSLQGAYGYTF
V gene: TRBV5-1; J gene: TRBJ2-3; D gene: -; CDR3 protein: CASSVTRTDTQYF
V gene: TRBV20-1; J gene: TRBJ2-7; D gene: TRBD2; CDR3 protein: CSASPSGKYEQYF
V gene: TRBV2; J gene: TRBJ1-1; D gene: -; CDR3 protein: CASSLRFGTEAFF
V gene: TRBV19; J gene: TRBJ1-3; D gene: -; CDR3 protein: CASSIALISGNTIYF
V gene: TRBV5-1; J gene: TRBJ2-2; D gene: TRBD2; CDR3 protein: CASSGGGLAGGAGELFF
V gene: TRBV20-1; J gene: TRBJ2-1; D gene: TRBD1; CDR3 protein: CSAKSRDRGLDNEQFF
V gene: TRBV5-6; J gene: TRBJ2-3; D gene: TRBD2; CDR3 protein: CASSLRTSGIHTDTQYF
V gene: TRBV5-1; J gene: TRBJ2-3; D gene: -; CDR3 protein: CASSLTPYTDTQYF
V gene: TRBV7-8; J gene: TRBJ2-1; D gene: TRBD1; CDR3 protein: CASSPRRDRTPNEQFF
V gene: TRBV12-3/TRBV12-4; J gene: TRBJ1-1; D gene: -; CDR3 protein: CASSSAYRWNTEAFF
V gene: TRBV4-1; J gene: TRBJ2-2; D gene: -; CDR3 protein: CASSQVLGNTGELFF
V gene: TRBV24-1; J gene: TRBJ2-1; D gene: TRBD2; CDR3 protein: CATSDPLAGGVNEQFF
V gene: TRBV6-2/TRBV6-3; J gene: TRBJ2-1; D gene: TRBD2; CDR3 protein: CASSSGDSGRAYHHEQFF
V gene: TRBV24-1; J gene: TRBJ2-1; D gene: -; CDR3 protein: CATSEPSPGHNEQFF
V gene: TRBV5-1; J gene: TRBJ2-2; D gene: TRBD1; CDR3 protein: CASSGPGGPRTGELFF
V gene: TRBV9; J gene: TRBJ2-7; D gene: -; CDR3 protein: CASNRQFGQYF
V gene: TRBV12-3/TRBV12-4; J gene: TRBJ2-7; D gene: TRBD2; CDR3 protein: CASSKTLAGVEEQYF
V gene: TRBV20-1; J gene: TRBJ2-5; D gene: -; CDR3 protein: CSAKPAGPETQYF